This record concerns one TCR beta chain sequence. This sample is part of a study of blood T cell repertoires in COVID-19. Study information: Acute and convalescent COVID-19 specimens originated in the United States, Italy and Spain. Nucleic acid was either cDNA or gDNA, and it came from T cells, B-cell-depleted T cells, or PBMCs.

Profiling relied on immunoSEQ multiplex PCR, and the TCRdb table lists in-frame clones only, not all of them. The data show tens of thousands of clones, roughly 76% seen once. This clonotype was obtained from a woman in her seventies with acute or convalescent COVID-19. What was sequenced was peripheral blood.

This chain's CDR3 is CSVGPGTGGEQFF. CDR3 nucleotides: TGCAGCGTCGGGCCCGGGACAGGAGGTGAGCAGTTCTTC. This sequence joins TRBV29-1 and TRBJ2-1; 8 nucleotides align to TRBD1. V was pared by 6 bases and J by 9 bases, with 10 bases of the junction left unmatched. CDR1 is SQVTM and CDR2 is ANQGSEA in the germline V gene. The CDR3 is 13 amino acids.